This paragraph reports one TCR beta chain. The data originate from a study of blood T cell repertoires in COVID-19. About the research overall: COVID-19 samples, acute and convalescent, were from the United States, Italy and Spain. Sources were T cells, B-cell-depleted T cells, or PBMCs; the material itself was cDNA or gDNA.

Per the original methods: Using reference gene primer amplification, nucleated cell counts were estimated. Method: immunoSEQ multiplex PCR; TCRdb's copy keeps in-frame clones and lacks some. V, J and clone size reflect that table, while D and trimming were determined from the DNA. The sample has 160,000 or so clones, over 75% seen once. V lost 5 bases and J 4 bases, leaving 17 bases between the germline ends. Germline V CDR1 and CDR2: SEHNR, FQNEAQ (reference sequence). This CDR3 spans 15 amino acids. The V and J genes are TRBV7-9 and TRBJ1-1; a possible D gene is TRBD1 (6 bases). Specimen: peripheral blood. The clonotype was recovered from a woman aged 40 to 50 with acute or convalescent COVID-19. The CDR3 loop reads CASSTPRGAGTEAFF. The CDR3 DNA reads TGTGCCAGCAGCACCCCCAGGGGCGCGGGCACTGAAGCTTTCTTT.